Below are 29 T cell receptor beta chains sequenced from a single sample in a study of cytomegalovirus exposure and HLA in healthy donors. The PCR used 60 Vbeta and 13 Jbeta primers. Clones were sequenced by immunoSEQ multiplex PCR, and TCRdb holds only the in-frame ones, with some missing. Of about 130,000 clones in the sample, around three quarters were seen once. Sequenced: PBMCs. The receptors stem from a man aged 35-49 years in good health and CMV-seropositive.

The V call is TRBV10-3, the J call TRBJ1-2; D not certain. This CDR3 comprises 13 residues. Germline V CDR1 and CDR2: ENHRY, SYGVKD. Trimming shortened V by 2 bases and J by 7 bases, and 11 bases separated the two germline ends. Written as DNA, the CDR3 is TGTGCCATCAGTGAGGACGGGGTGGGTGGCTACACCTTC. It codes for CAISEDGVGGYTF.

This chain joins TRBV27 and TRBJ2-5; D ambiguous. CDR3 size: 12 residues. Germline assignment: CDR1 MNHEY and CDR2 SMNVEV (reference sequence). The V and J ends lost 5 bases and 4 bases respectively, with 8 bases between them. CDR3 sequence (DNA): TGTGCCAGCAGTCCGAGTACAGAGACCCAGTACTTC. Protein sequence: CASSPSTETQYF.

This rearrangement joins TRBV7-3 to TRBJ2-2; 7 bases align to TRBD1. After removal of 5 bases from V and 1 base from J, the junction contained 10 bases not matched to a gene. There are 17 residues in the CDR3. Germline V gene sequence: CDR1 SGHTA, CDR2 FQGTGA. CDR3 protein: CASSLNAQGLNTGELFF. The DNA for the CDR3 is TGTGCCAGCAGCCTCAACGCACAGGGGCTGAACACCGGGGAGCTGTTTTTT.

CDR3 DNA sequence: TGTGCCACCAGCAGAGATAGGGTGTCAGCGGGAGAGGGTGAGCAGTTCTTC. It specifies CATSRDRVSAGEGEQFF. The rearrangement uses TRBV15 and TRBJ2-1, with 8 nucleotides matching TRBD2. Germline trimming cut 0 bases from V and 9 bases from J; bases unmatched to any gene: 13. Looked up from germline, CDR1 is LNHNV and CDR2 is YYDKDF (reference sequence). This CDR3 spans 17 amino acids.

CDR3 in amino acids: CAITLLGAGNTEAFF. CDR3 nucleotides: TGTGCCATCACACTTCTGGGGGCGGGGAACACTGAAGCTTTCTTT. The chain combines TRBV28 with TRBJ1-1; tentatively, D is TRBD1 (6 bases). CDR1 is MDHEN, CDR2 SYDVKM, per germline. The CDR3 loop spans 15 amino acids. V was pared by 10 bases and J by 1 base, with 19 bases between.

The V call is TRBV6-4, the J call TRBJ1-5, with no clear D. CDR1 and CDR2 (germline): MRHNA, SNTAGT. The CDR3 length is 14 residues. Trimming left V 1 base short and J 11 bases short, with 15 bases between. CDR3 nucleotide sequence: TGTGCCAGCAGTGACTTTTGGCCCTCAACAACCCAGCATTTT. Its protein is CASSDFWPSTTQHF.

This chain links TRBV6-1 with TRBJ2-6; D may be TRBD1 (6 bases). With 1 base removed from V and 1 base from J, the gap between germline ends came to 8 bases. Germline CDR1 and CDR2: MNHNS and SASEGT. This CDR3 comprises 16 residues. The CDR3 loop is CASSEVRGSGANVLTF. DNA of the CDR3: TGTGCCAGCAGTGAAGTTAGGGGGTCTGGGGCCAACGTCCTGACTTTC.

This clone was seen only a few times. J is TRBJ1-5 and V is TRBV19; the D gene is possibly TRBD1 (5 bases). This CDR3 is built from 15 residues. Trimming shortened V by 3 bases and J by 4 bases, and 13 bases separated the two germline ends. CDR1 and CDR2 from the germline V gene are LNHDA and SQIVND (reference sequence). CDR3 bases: TGTGCCAGTAGTATGGGGCGGGGCATGAATCAGCCCCAGCATTTT. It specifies CASSMGRGMNQPQHF.

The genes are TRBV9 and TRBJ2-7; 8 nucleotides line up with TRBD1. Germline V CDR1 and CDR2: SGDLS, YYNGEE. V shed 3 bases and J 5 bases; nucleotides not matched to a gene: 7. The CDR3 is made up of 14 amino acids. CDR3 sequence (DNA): TGTGCCAGCAGCGCCACAGGGGGAATCCACGAGCAGTACTTC. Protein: CASSATGGIHEQYF. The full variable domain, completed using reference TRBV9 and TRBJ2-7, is DSGVTQTPKHLITATGQRVTLRCSPRSGDLSVYWYQQSLDQGLQFLIQYYNGEERAKGNILERFSAQQFPDLHSELNLSSLELGDSALYFCASSATGGIHEQYFGPGTRLTVT.

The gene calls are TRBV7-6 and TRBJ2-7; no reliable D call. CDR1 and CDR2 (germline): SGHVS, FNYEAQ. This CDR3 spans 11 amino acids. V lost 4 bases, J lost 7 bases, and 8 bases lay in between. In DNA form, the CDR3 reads TGTGCCAGCAGCTCCCTTAAAGAGCAGTACTTC. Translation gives CASSSLKEQYF.

CDR3 protein: CASSSGQGDTEAFF. The CDR3, as DNA: TGTGCCAGCAGTTCTGGACAGGGGGACACTGAAGCTTTCTTT. This chain connects TRBV6-5 to TRBJ1-1, with 10 bases matching TRBD1. The CDR3 runs 14 residues. V lost 4 bases to trimming and J lost 3 bases; unmatched junction nucleotides: 2. Looked up from germline, CDR1 is MNHEY and CDR2 is SVGAGI.

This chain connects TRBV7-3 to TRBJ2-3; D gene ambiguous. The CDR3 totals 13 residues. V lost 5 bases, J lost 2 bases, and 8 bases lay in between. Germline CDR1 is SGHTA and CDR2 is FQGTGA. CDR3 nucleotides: TGTGCCAGCAGCCGTCACTCCACAGATACGCAGTATTTT. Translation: CASSRHSTDTQYF.

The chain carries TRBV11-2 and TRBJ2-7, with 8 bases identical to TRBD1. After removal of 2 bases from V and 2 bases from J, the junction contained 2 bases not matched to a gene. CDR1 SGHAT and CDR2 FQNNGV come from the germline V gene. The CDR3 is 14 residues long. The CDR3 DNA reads TGTGCCAGCAGCTTATGGACAGGGCCCTACGAGCAGTACTTC. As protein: CASSLWTGPYEQYF.

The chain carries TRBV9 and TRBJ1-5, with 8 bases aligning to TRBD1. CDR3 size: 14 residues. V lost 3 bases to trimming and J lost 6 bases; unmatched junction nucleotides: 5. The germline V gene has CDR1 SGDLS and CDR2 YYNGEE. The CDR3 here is CASSATGELQPQHF. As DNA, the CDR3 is TGTGCCAGCAGCGCGACAGGGGAACTTCAGCCCCAGCATTTT.

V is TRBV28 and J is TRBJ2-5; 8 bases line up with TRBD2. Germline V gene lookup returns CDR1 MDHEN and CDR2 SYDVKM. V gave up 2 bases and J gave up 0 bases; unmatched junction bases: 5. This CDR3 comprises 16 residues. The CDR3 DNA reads TGTGCCAGCAGTTTAATAAGCGGGAGCGACCAAGAGACCCAGTACTTC. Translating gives CASSLISGSDQETQYF.

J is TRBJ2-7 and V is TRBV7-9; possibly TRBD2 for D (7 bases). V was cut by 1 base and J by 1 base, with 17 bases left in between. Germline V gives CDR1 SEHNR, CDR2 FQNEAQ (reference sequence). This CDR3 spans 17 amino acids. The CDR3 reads CASSLGGGGRHSYEQYF. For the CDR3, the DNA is TGTGCCAGCAGCTTAGGAGGGGGGGGGCGGCATTCCTACGAGCAGTACTTC.

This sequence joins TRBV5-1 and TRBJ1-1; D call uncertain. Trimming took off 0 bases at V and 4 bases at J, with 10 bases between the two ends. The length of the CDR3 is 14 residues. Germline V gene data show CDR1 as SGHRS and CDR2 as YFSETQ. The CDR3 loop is CASSLGPPGTEAFF. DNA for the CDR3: TGCGCCAGCAGCTTGGGTCCACCGGGCACTGAAGCTTTCTTT.

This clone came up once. CDR3 nucleotide sequence: TGTGCCAGCAGCCCGGTCGGCACAGCCTACGAGCAGTACTTC. Its translation is CASSPVGTAYEQYF. This chain uses TRBV5-4 with TRBJ2-7, with D unclear. There are 14 residues in the CDR3. Trimming pared 4 bases from V and 2 bases from J, leaving 13 bases between. Germline V CDR1 and CDR2: SGHNT, YYREEE (reference sequence).

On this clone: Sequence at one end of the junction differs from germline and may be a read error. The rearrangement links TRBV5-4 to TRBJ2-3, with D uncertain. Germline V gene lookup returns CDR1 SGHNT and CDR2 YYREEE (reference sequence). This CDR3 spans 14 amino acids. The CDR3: CATSPPGYTDTQYF. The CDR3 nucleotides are TGTGCCACCAGCCCGCCAGGTTACACAGATACGCAGTATTTT.

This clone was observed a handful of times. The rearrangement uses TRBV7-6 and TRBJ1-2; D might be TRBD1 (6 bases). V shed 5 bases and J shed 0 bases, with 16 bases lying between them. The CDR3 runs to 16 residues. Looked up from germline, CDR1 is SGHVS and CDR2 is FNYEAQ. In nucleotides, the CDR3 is TGTGCCAGCAGCCCCGATCAGGGACAAGCTAACTATGGCTACACCTTC. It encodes CASSPDQGQANYGYTF.

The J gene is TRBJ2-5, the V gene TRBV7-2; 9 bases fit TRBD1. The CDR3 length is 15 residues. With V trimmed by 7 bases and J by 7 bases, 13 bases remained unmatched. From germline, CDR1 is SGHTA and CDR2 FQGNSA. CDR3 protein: CASTIGTGGSGTQYF. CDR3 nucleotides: TGTGCCAGCACCATTGGTACAGGGGGCAGTGGGACCCAGTACTTC.

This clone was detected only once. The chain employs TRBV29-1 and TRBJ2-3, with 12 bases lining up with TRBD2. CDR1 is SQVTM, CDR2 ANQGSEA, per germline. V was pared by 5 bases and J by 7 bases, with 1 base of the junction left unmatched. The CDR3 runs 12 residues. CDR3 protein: CSVRTSGNTQYF. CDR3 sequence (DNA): TGCAGCGTTCGGACTAGCGGGAATACGCAGTATTTT.

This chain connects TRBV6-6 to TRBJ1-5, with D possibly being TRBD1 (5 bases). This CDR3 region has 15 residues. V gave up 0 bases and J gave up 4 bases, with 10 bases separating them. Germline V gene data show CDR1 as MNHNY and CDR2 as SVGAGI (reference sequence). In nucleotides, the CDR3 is TGTGCCAGCAGTTACTCGACAGAACCTAATCAGCCCCAGCATTTT. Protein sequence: CASSYSTEPNQPQHF.

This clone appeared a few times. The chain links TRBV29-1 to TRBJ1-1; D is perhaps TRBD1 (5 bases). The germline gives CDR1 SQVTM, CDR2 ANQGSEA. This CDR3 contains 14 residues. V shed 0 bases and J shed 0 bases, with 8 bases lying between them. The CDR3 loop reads CSVEEGGMNTEAFF. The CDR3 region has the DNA TGCAGCGTTGAAGAGGGGGGTATGAACACTGAAGCTTTCTTT.

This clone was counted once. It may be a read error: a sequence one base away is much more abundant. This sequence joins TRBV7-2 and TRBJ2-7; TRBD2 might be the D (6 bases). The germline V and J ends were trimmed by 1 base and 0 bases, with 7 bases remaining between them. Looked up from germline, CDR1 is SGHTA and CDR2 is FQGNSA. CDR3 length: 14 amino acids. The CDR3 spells CASSLVGSSYEQYF. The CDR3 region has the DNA TGTGCCAGCAGCTTAGTCGGGAGCTCCTACGAGCAGTACTTC.

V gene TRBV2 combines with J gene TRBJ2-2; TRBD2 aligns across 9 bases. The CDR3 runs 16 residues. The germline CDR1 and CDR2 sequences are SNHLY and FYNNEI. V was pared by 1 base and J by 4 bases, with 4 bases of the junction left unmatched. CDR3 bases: TGTGCCAGCAGTGAAGGGACTAGCGAAGGCACCGGGGAGCTGTTTTTT. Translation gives CASSEGTSEGTGELFF.

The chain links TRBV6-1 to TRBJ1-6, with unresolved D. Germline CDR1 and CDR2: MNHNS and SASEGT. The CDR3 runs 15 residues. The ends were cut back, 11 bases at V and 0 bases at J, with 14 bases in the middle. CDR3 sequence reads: CAVGRTSSYNSPLHF. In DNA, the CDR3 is TGTGCCGTGGGGAGGACTAGCTCCTATAATTCACCCCTCCACTTT.

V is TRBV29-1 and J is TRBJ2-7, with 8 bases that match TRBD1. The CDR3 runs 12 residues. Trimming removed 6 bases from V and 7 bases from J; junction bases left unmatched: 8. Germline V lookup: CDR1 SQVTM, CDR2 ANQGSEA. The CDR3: CSVGRGPWEQYF. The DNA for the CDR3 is TGCAGCGTGGGCAGGGGGCCCTGGGAGCAGTACTTC.

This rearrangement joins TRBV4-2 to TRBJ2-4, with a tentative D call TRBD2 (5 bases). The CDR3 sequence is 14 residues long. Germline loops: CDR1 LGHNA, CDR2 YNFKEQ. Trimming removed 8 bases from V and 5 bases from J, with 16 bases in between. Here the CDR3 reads CASGEWGDQNIQYF. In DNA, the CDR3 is TGTGCCAGCGGCGAGTGGGGAGATCAAAACATTCAGTACTTC.